This T cell receptor (beta chain) was recorded in a study of shared clonotypes between healthy human individuals. Here immunoSEQ multiplex PCR was the method, and the copy in TCRdb shows in-frame clones only, minus some. Found here are roughly 2,500,000 clones, roughly 93% of them singletons; the top ten hold approximately 0.37%. The CDR3 runs 14 residues. Germline lookup yields CDR1 MNHNY and CDR2 SVGAGI (reference sequence). Between the trimmed V and J ends, which lost 0 bases and 7 bases, there was a span of 10 bases. The sample comprised naive CD4+ T cells from PBMCs. The subset is: CD45RA+ positively selected. This chain links TRBV6-6 with TRBJ1-5; D is unresolved. This receptor was obtained from a man between 18 and 29 years old in good health. Some clones in this sample may be carry-over from other donors' samples. The CDR3 DNA sequence: TGTGCCAGCAGTTACTCGACCCTTGGGCAGCCCCAGCATTTT. Its translation: CASSYSTLGQPQHF.